A single sample is the source of the 10 T cell receptor beta chains below, sequenced in a study of response to subunit inactivated influenza vaccine. TCRdb re-called the RT-PCR reads with MiXCR, one entry per CDR3 protein. The repertoire holds around 320,000 distinct CDR3 sequences, with roughly 22% as singletons. This specimen consisted of PBMCs from blood, obtained about 20 months after vaccination. The source of these receptors is a man aged 50 to 75 who received an inactivated influenza vaccine.

This clonotype was found a few times. The genes are TRBV27 and TRBJ1-5, with D possibly being TRBD1 (6 bases). Trimming took off 8 bases at V and 4 bases at J, with 18 bases between the two ends. The CDR3 has 15 residues. Germline assignment: CDR1 MNHEY and CDR2 SMNVEV (reference sequence). CDR3: CASRSTGAPNQPQHF. In DNA, the CDR3 is TGTGCCAGCCGGTCAACGGGGGCCCCAAATCAGCCCCAGCATTTT.

This clonotype was detected many times. This chain joins TRBV2 and TRBJ1-1; D remains ambiguous. Germline-derived CDR1 and CDR2 are SNHLY and FYNNEI. This CDR3 is built from 13 residues. With 7 bases removed from V and 1 base from J, the gap between germline ends came to 10 bases. CDR3 sequence reads: CASNLKRNTEAFF. CDR3 sequence (DNA): TGTGCCAGCAACCTGAAAAGGAACACTGAAGCTTTCTTT.

This clonotype came up many times. This chain connects TRBV2 to TRBJ1-5; D gene unclear. The CDR3 is 15 amino acids. The V end lost 6 bases, the J end lost 7 bases, and 19 bases lay between the germline ends. Germline assignment: CDR1 SNHLY and CDR2 FYNNEI. For the CDR3, the DNA is TGTGCCAGCAGCCTTGAGGGCGCGAGGTACCAGCCCCAGCATTTT. Encoded protein: CASSLEGARYQPQHF.

The rearrangement joins TRBV10-3 to TRBJ2-5; D not resolved. Per germline, CDR1 ENHRY and CDR2 SYGVKD. The V end was cut by 10 bases, the J end by 4 bases, with 16 bases between. The length of the CDR3 is 13 residues. In DNA form, the CDR3 reads TGTGCCACTATGGGAAGACCCGGAGAGACCCAGTACTTC. It is translated as CATMGRPGETQYF.

The chain links TRBV11-2 to TRBJ2-5; D not certain. Germline V CDR1 and CDR2: SGHAT, FQNNGV. The length of the CDR3 is 12 residues. V dropped 0 bases and J dropped 6 bases, with 5 bases sitting between them. This CDR3 reads CASSLEGKTQYF. The DNA for the CDR3 is TGTGCCAGCAGCTTAGAAGGGAAGACCCAGTACTTC.

Ten or more counts support this clonotype. J is TRBJ2-4 and V is TRBV12-3 or TRBV12-4; D is unclear. This CDR3 is built from 17 residues. V shed 2 bases and J shed 0 bases, with 14 bases lying between them. CDR3 nucleotides: TGTGCCAGCAGTTTATCATGGCAGAGTCTAGCCAAAAACATTCAGTACTTC. Encoded protein: CASSLSWQSLAKNIQYF.

This chain uses TRBV7-8 with TRBJ2-7; possibly TRBD1 or TRBD2 for D (5 bases each). Germline CDR1 is SGHVS and CDR2 is FQNEAQ. The CDR3 contains 16 residues. With 4 bases removed from V and 0 bases from J, the gap between germline ends came to 16 bases. CDR3 in DNA: TGTGCCAGCAGCTCCATTGGGACGGGGATCTCCTACGAGCAGTACTTC. Translating gives CASSSIGTGISYEQYF.

This clonotype came up a few times. The V and J genes are TRBV2 and TRBJ1-5, with a tentative D call TRBD1 (6 bases). From germline, CDR1 is SNHLY and CDR2 FYNNEI. V gave up 1 base and J gave up 6 bases, with 16 bases separating them. The CDR3 covers 16 residues. The CDR3 region has the DNA TGTGCCAGCAGTGAAGATGGGGGCCCGTGGGGTCAGCCCCAGCATTTT. Translated, it gives CASSEDGGPWGQPQHF.

This clonotype has ten or more counts. The chain couples TRBV5-7 to TRBJ1-3, with 7 bases that match TRBD1. Being an ORF, TRBV5-7 has a function that is uncertain. CDR3 length equals 15 residues. Unmatched junction bases numbered 5, after V lost 5 bases and J lost 0 bases. CDR3 region: CASRRDRSSGNTIYF. CDR3 in DNA: TGTGCCAGCAGGCGGGACAGAAGCTCTGGAAACACCATATATTTT.

This chain links TRBV4-3 with TRBJ1-2; TRBD1 aligns across 7 bases. The V and J ends lost 4 bases and 4 bases, in that order; junction bases with no gene match: 9. CDR3 length equals 15 residues. Germline V gene lookup returns CDR1 LGHNA and CDR2 YSLEER. For the CDR3, the DNA is TGCGCCAGCAGCCTTTTTTCAGGGGGGGTCTATGGCTACACCTTC. Translated, it gives CASSLFSGGVYGYTF.